This is a list of T cell receptor beta chains from one sample in a study of blood T cell repertoires in COVID-19. The protocol was immunoSEQ multiplex PCR, while the TCRdb copy is restricted to in-frame clones and leaves out a portion. The repertoire has about 230,000 clones, less than 85% of them found once; the top ten carry approximately 2.6%. Material: peripheral blood. All receptors derive from a woman aged 65 to 85 with active or convalescent COVID-19. Each CDR3 is given without its conserved first and last residue.

J: TRBJ2-5
V: TRBV5-4
CDR3: ASSPGTSDQETQY

J: TRBJ2-1
V: TRBV5-4
CDR3: ASSETSGIYNEQF

J: TRBJ2-5
V: TRBV18
CDR3: ASSPGQRETQY

J: TRBJ2-1
V: TRBV2
CDR3: ASSGGEQF

J: TRBJ2-7
V: TRBV7-2
CDR3: ASSLAKGPGQGLYEQY

J: TRBJ1-6
V: TRBV15
CDR3: ATSRGLMSSPGNSPLH

J: TRBJ1-2
V: TRBV10-3
CDR3: AISDLTGGYGYT

J: TRBJ2-1
V: TRBV6-5
CDR3: ASSYLDRGNNEQF

J: TRBJ1-5
V: TRBV4-1
CDR3: ASSQDSGGGIYQPQH

J: TRBJ2-1
V: TRBV5-4
CDR3: ASSALGGNEQF

J: TRBJ1-1
V: TRBV19
CDR3: ASGRQGAPPEAF

J: TRBJ2-1
V: TRBV29-1
CDR3: SVERGRQRNEQF

J: TRBJ2-7
V: TRBV5-8
CDR3: ASSRTGGITGYEQY

J: TRBJ2-7
V: TRBV6-5
CDR3: ASSYSRVTPYEQY

J: TRBJ1-2
V: TRBV28
CDR3: ASAPSGTALMGGYT

J: TRBJ1-1
V: TRBV9
CDR3: ASSSYRDGTEAF

J: TRBJ1-1
V: TRBV11-3
CDR3: ASSRGQGNRVNTEAF

J: TRBJ1-4
V: TRBV19
CDR3: ASSIRQGSNEKLF

J: TRBJ2-7
V: TRBV20-1
CDR3: SASSQGKPEQY

J: TRBJ1-2
V: TRBV19
CDR3: ASSIMASRGYGYT

J: TRBJ2-7
V: TRBV4-3
CDR3: ASSQDMTSRAYEQY

J: TRBJ2-7
V: TRBV24-1
CDR3: ATRKGQGTEQY

J: TRBJ2-2
V: TRBV5-1
CDR3: ASSLGILAGIRNTGELF

J: TRBJ2-1
V: TRBV5-1
CDR3: ASSSNPSGGYNEQF

J: TRBJ1-2
V: TRBV6-5
CDR3: ASSQTLNYGYT

J: TRBJ2-1
V: TRBV19
CDR3: ASSMNTGTIIEQF

J: TRBJ1-2
V: TRBV28
CDR3: ASRSTGYPHGYT

J: TRBJ1-3
V: TRBV21-1
CDR3: ASTACTGSN

J: TRBJ2-3
V: TRBV30
CDR3: AWQAESTDTQY

J: TRBJ2-7
V: TRBV6-6
CDR3: ASSNRDRSYEQY

J: TRBJ1-2
V: TRBV7-2
CDR3: ASRGGDYGYT

J: TRBJ2-2
V: TRBV24-1
CDR3: ATSDPRGGFTGELF

J: TRBJ2-7
V: TRBV11-2
CDR3: ASSLSYQGANEQY